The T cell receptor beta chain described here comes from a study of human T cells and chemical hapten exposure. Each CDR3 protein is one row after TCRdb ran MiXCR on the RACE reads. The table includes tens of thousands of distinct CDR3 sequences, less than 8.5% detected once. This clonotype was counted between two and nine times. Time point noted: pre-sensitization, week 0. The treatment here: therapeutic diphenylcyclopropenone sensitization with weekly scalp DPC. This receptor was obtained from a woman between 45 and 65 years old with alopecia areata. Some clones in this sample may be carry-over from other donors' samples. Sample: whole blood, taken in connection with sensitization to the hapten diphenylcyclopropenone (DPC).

The DNA for the CDR3 is TGCAGCGTTGACTACAGGGCTCTTGGCTACACCTTC. Translating it yields CSVDYRALGYTF. This chain links TRBV29-1 with TRBJ1-2; tentative D call: TRBD1 (6 bases). The germline V and J ends were trimmed by 3 bases and 7 bases, with 12 bases remaining between them. Per the germline V gene, CDR1 is SQVTM and CDR2 is ANQGSEA. This CDR3 has 12 amino acids.